The 3 T cell receptor beta chains below all came from one sample that was sequenced in a study of shared clonotypes between healthy human individuals. TCRdb keeps only in-frame clones here, not all; method: immunoSEQ multiplex PCR. The table shows a few million clones, with about 92% occurring only once. The sequenced sample consisted of naive CD4+ T cells from PBMCs. Regarding subset: CD45RA+ positively selected. The receptors here all came from a man younger than 30 in good health. Some clones in this sample may be carry-over from other donors' samples.

Concerning this clone: Other DNA sequences in this specimen translate into the identical CDR3. V is TRBV28 and J is TRBJ2-1, with 12 bases aligning to TRBD2. The junction had 4 bases not matched to a gene; V was cut back by 6 bases and J by 4 bases. The CDR3 runs 15 residues. From germline, CDR1 is MDHEN and CDR2 SYDVKM. CDR3: CASSSSGRGYNEQFF. CDR3 nucleotide sequence: TGTGCCAGCAGCTCTAGCGGGAGGGGATACAATGAGCAGTTCTTC.

The rearrangement joins TRBV19 to TRBJ2-2; 8 nucleotides line up with TRBD1. The CDR3 has 15 residues. V shed 7 bases, J shed 4 bases, and the junction held 8 bases outside the gene matches. Germline CDR1 and CDR2: LNHDA and SQIVND (reference sequence). The CDR3 here is CASIRTGMITGELFF. DNA of the CDR3: TGTGCCAGTATCCGGACAGGGATGATCACCGGGGAGCTGTTTTTT.

The chain carries TRBV4-1 and TRBJ2-2, with 12 bases lining up with TRBD2. Unmatched junction bases numbered 10, after V lost 2 bases and J lost 9 bases. In germline, CDR1 is MGHRA, CDR2 YSYEKL. The CDR3 sequence is 17 residues long. The CDR3 sequence is CASSQPGLAGGRWELFF. The CDR3 DNA reads TGCGCCAGCAGCCAACCTGGGCTAGCGGGAGGGCGATGGGAGCTGTTTTTT.